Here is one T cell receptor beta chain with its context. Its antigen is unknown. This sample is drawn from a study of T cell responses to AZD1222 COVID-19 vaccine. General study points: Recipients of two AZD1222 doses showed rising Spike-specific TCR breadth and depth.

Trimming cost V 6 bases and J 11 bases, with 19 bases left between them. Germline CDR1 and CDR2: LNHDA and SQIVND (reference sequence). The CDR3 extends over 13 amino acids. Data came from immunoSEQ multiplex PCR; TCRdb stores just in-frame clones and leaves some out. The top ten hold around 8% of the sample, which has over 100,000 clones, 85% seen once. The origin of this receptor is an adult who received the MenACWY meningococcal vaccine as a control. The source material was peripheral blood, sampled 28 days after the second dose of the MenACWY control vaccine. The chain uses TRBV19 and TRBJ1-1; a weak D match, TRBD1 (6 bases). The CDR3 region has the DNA TGTGCCAGTAGAAACCCCAATCAGGGGCCGGCTTTCTTT. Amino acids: CASRNPNQGPAFF.